This T cell receptor beta chain was captured in a study of graft-versus-host responses after intestinal transplantation. Study as a whole: Grafts were multivisceral, liver-intestinal, or isolated intestinal.

Study results and caveats: Association was observed between peak circulating GvH clone levels and early post-transplant HvG declines.

Libraries were prepared by immunoSEQ multiplex PCR; TCRdb keeps only in-frame clonotypes and omits some of them. The data contain over 65,000 clones, approximately 90% of them singletons. Notes on this clone: Its specificity is not known.

The CDR3 runs 15 residues. Germline loops: CDR1 SGHDT, CDR2 YYEEEE. V was pared by 3 bases and J by 7 bases, with 12 bases of the junction left unmatched. The rearrangement links TRBV5-6 to TRBJ1-1, with TRBD1 matching over 7 bases. This clonotype was obtained from a human donor who was the organ donor for an intestinal transplant. Source: unstimulated CD8+ T cells sorted from spleen or lymph node cells, taken before transplant. Here the CDR3 DNA reads TGTGCCAGCAGCTCGACAGGGAGGAGAGCGAATGAAGCTTTCTTT. This encodes CASSSTGRRANEAFF.